This entry lists 9 T cell receptor beta chains sequenced from one sample in a study of graft-versus-host responses after intestinal transplantation. Profiling relied on immunoSEQ multiplex PCR, and the TCRdb table lists in-frame clones only, not all of them. This table has about 3,300 clones, 70% to 80% appearing once. Graft material was processed, releasing intraepithelial and lamina propria lymphocytes. Sequencing was performed on ileum tissue, taken approximately 17 and 21 days after intestinal transplantation. The receptor set was obtained from a human patient who received an intestinal transplant, so some T cells may come from the graft donor.

Only one count was recorded for this clone. The chain carries TRBV10-3 and TRBJ2-7; TRBD2 agrees at 14 bases. J gave up 6 bases and V 8 bases, and 6 bases lay outside the gene matches. This CDR3 is 14 amino acids long. CDR1 is ENHRY and CDR2 is SYGVKD in the germline V gene. Here the CDR3 DNA reads TGTGCCATCGCGACTAGCGGGGGGGTCGGCGAGCAGTACTTC. This encodes CAIATSGGVGEQYF.

This rearrangement joins TRBV5-1 to TRBJ1-1, with D unresolved. CDR1 is SGHRS, CDR2 YFSETQ, per germline. The V end was cut by 0 bases, the J end by 6 bases, with 15 bases between. The CDR3 sequence is 15 residues long. CDR3 loop: CASSLVVPSGPEAFF. The CDR3 DNA is TGCGCCAGCAGCTTGGTCGTCCCCTCGGGTCCTGAAGCTTTCTTT.

The chain links TRBV11-2 to TRBJ1-6; possible D gene TRBD1, 5 bases. Germline-derived CDR1 and CDR2 are SGHAT and FQNNGV. The V gene lost 5 bases and the J gene lost 0 bases, with 11 bases spanning the gap. This CDR3 comprises 16 residues. The chain's CDR3 is CASSTLGVSYNSPLHF. CDR3 coding DNA: TGTGCCAGCAGCACTCTGGGGGTCTCCTATAATTCACCCCTCCACTTT. The full variable domain, in which reference TRBV11-2 and TRBJ1-6 provide the parts outside the CDR3, is EAGVAQSPRYKIIEKRQSVAFWCNPISGHATLYWYQQILGQGPKLLIQFQNNGVVDDSQLPKDRFSAERLKGVDSTLKIQPAKLEDSAVYLCASSTLGVSYNSPLHFGNGTRLTVT.

J is TRBJ1-1 and V is TRBV28; 7 bases fit TRBD1. Trimming removed 6 bases from V and 5 bases from J; junction bases left unmatched: 12. CDR1 is MDHEN and CDR2 is SYDVKM in the germline V gene. The CDR3 has 15 residues. In DNA form, the CDR3 reads TGTGCCAGCAGCTTCTCCCGGGACAGATATACTGAAGCTTTCTTT. Translated, it gives CASSFSRDRYTEAFF.

This chain connects TRBV9 to TRBJ1-4, with D unresolved. This CDR3 comprises 14 residues. V was shortened by 0 bases and J by 6 bases, with 9 bases between the two germline ends. Per germline, CDR1 SGDLS and CDR2 YYNGEE. CDR3 protein: CASSVGGLDEKLFF. The CDR3 nucleotides read TGTGCCAGCAGCGTAGGAGGCTTGGATGAAAAACTGTTTTTT.

The chain carries TRBV5-6 and TRBJ1-5, with a tentative D call TRBD1 (6 bases). Germline CDR1 and CDR2: SGHDT and YYEEEE. Trimming shortened V by 5 bases and J by 4 bases, and 19 bases separated the two germline ends. The CDR3 is 16 residues long. This CDR3 reads CASSIEGGSLNQPQHF. The CDR3 DNA sequence: TGTGCCAGCAGTATCGAAGGGGGTTCCTTAAATCAGCCCCAGCATTTT.

This clone has more than one count but fewer than ten. This chain's CDR3 is CASSFNRVGSEAFF. DNA for the CDR3: TGCGCCAGCAGCTTTAACAGGGTAGGGTCTGAAGCTTTCTTT. This chain connects TRBV5-1 to TRBJ1-1, with D perhaps TRBD1 (6 bases). The CDR3 sequence is 14 residues long. V was shortened by 2 bases and J by 6 bases, with 14 bases between the two germline ends. Per the germline V gene, CDR1 is SGHRS and CDR2 is YFSETQ.

The chain employs TRBV5-1 and TRBJ2-7, with D perhaps matching TRBD1 (6 bases). Germline CDR1 is SGHRS and CDR2 is YFSETQ. The CDR3 is 15 residues long. Trimming removed 4 bases from V and 2 bases from J, with 16 bases in between. The CDR3 nucleotides are TGCGCCAGCAGCCTCTGGCAGGGGCCTACCTACGAGCAGTACTTC. This encodes CASSLWQGPTYEQYF.

The rearrangement joins TRBV20-1 to TRBJ1-1; D not certain. The CDR3 covers 11 residues. Trimming removed 2 bases at V and 1 base at J, with 2 bases between. Germline loops: CDR1 DFQATT, CDR2 SNEGSKA (reference sequence). As DNA, the CDR3 is TGCAGTGCTAGAAGGAACACTGAAGCTTTCTTT. This encodes CSARRNTEAFF.